This T cell receptor (beta chain) originates from a study of beta chain features in type 1 diabetes. Regarding the study as a whole: cDNA-based reads could over-represent cells with high TCR expression.

Expressed TCRB transcripts were sequenced, since all the RNA that had been isolated was reverse transcribed. Clones were read by immunoSEQ multiplex PCR, and TCRdb kept only the in-frame ones, dropping some. The sample lists about 320,000 clones, less than 15% occurring once. Note on this clone: Its antigen is unknown. The sample carries other DNA sequences with the same CDR3.

This CDR3 is built from 14 residues. Germline CDR1 and CDR2: SGHAT and FQNNGV. J gave up 5 bases and V 2 bases, and 2 bases lay outside the gene matches. This TCR derives from a young man in good health. The chain has TRBV11-2 and TRBJ2-3; 9 bases map to TRBD2. Sequencing was performed on central memory CD4+ T cells from blood. CDR3 nucleotides: TGTGCCAGCAGCTTACTAGCGGGAAGAGATACGCAGTATTTT. Protein product: CASSLLAGRDTQYF.